This paragraph covers one TCR beta chain sequence. What it binds is not known. These data come from a study of cytotoxic CD8 clonotypes in ibrutinib-treated CLL. Across the whole study: Timing of response sample collection was a median around eleven months after treatment start, with a range of 6 to 36.

Overall study results and limits: Sustained-remission and progressing patients were not sampled at matched times. Having risen at ibrutinib response, clonality had fallen back toward baseline by progression.

The germline V and J ends were trimmed by 3 bases and 5 bases, with 7 bases remaining between them. Germline lookup yields CDR1 SGHAT and CDR2 FQNNGV. This CDR3 is built from 12 residues. TCRdb's table, derived via immunoSEQ multiplex PCR, lists solely in-frame clones and lacks some. Of approximately 200,000 clones listed, around three quarters are singletons. The sample here was PBMCs, taken after 24 months of ibrutinib treatment. The chain is built from TRBV11-2 and TRBJ1-1; maybe TRBD1 (6 bases). The source of this sequence is a human donor with chronic lymphocytic leukemia. CDR3 amino acids: CASSFGQTEAFF. As DNA, the CDR3 is TGTGCCAGCAGCTTTGGACAGACTGAAGCTTTCTTT.